Presented here are 9 T cell receptor beta chains from one specimen sequenced in a study of T-cell reconstitution after alpha-beta-depleted transplantation in children (dated by TCRdb to about 2016). Libraries were made using PCR. Sequencing was carried out with an Illumina HiSeq 2500. To normalize quantification of the TCRbeta repertoire, the TCR libraries were built with molecular barcoding that relied on unique molecular identifiers. Using fastp at Q25 and MiXCR, TCRdb reprocessed the public reads and kept productive beta chains. Here each entry gathers all rows of one CDR3 protein and keeps the most common genes and DNA. This sample comprises a few hundred thousand distinct CDR3 sequences, 13% of them detected only once. The ten largest clonotypes hold approximately 4.2% of the sample. The sample here was PBMCs, taken from the stem cell graft. The receptors originated from a human donor who donated a stem cell graft to a child with Fanconi anemia.

The sample holds many counts of this clonotype. The chain is built from TRBV4-3 and TRBJ2-2; D is possibly TRBD1 (5 bases). This CDR3 comprises 18 residues. V was shortened by 4 bases and J by 7 bases, with 25 bases between the two germline ends. The germline CDR1 and CDR2 sequences are LGHNA and YSLEER. Written as DNA, the CDR3 is TGCGCCAGCAGCCCAAGATCTAGACCAGGGTTGGGTGGCGGGGAGCTGTTTTTT. Encoded protein: CASSPRSRPGLGGGELFF.

Regarding this clonotype: A read error may be the cause here, since a much bigger clone is one base away. The chain couples TRBV7-9 to TRBJ1-3; no reliable D call. The CDR3 consists of 15 residues. The germline V gene has CDR1 SEHNR and CDR2 FQNEAQ (reference sequence). Trimming took 5 bases from V and 1 from J, leaving 12 bases between them. The CDR3 DNA follows: TGTGCCAGCAGCCTACCCGTTAATTCTGGAAACACCATATATTTT. This translates into CASSLPVNSGNTIYF.

This clonotype was seen at least ten times. The chain employs TRBV20-1 and TRBJ1-1, with 9 bases lining up with TRBD1. The J segment lost 7 bases and the V segment lost 5 bases, leaving 8 bases of the junction unmatched. Germline lookup yields CDR1 DFQATT and CDR2 SNEGSKA (reference sequence). CDR3 length: 13 amino acids. CDR3: CSASTGGWSEAFF. In nucleotides, the CDR3 is TGCAGTGCTTCAACAGGGGGCTGGAGTGAAGCTTTCTTT.

This clonotype was counted ten times or more. V gene TRBV28 combines with J gene TRBJ2-3; D call uncertain. Trimming pared 6 bases from V and 6 bases from J, leaving 16 bases between. CDR1 is MDHEN and CDR2 is SYDVKM in the germline V gene. This CDR3 is 14 amino acids long. The CDR3 region is CASSIVATMDTQYF. The CDR3 bases are TGTGCCAGCAGCATCGTGGCCACAATGGATACGCAGTATTTT.

This clonotype occurred many times. The rearrangement joins TRBV5-1 to TRBJ1-1, with TRBD1 matching over 8 bases. CDR1 SGHRS and CDR2 YFSETQ come from the germline V gene. The ends lost 3 bases at V and 1 base at J; junction bases unmatched: 5. This CDR3 is built from 15 residues. This chain's CDR3 is CASSWDRPTNTEAFF. DNA for the CDR3: TGCGCCAGCAGCTGGGACAGGCCTACGAACACTGAAGCTTTCTTT.

Only a few counts were recorded for this clonotype. The chain employs TRBV28 and TRBJ2-5, with D possibly being TRBD1 (6 bases). The CDR3 is 12 amino acids. Germline V gene lookup returns CDR1 MDHEN and CDR2 SYDVKM. The ends were cut back, 8 bases at V and 7 bases at J, with 14 bases in the middle. The CDR3 reads CASLQGQGTQYF. In DNA, the CDR3 is TGTGCCAGCTTACAGGGTCAGGGGACCCAGTACTTC.

CDR3 nucleotides: TGTGCCAGCAGCCAAGTTGATACCAGGGGATCCTATGGCTACACCTTC. Encoded protein: CASSQVDTRGSYGYTF. The chain couples TRBV4-2 to TRBJ1-2, with D perhaps matching TRBD1 (6 bases). CDR1 LGHNA and CDR2 YNFKEQ come from the germline V gene. The germline V and J ends were trimmed by 1 base and 4 bases, with 16 bases remaining between them. The CDR3 runs to 16 residues.

This chain's CDR3 is CASSPRPWTGGIPAKNIQYF. The CDR3, as DNA: TGTGCCAGCAGCCCCAGACCCTGGACAGGGGGCATTCCTGCCAAAAACATTCAGTACTTC. This chain uses TRBV11-2 with TRBJ2-4; 11 nucleotides match TRBD1. J gave up 1 base and V 5 bases, and 16 bases lay outside the gene matches. The CDR3 has 20 residues. Germline V gives CDR1 SGHAT, CDR2 FQNNGV. The entire variable domain, with the rest obtained from reference TRBV11-2 and TRBJ2-4, is as follows: EAGVAQSPRYKIIEKRQSVAFWCNPISGHATLYWYQQILGQGPKLLIQFQNNGVVDDSQLPKDRFSAERLKGVDSTLKIQPAKLEDSAVYLCASSPRPWTGGIPAKNIQYFGAGTRLSVL.

This clonotype was seen more than once but under ten times. The chain uses TRBV20-1 and TRBJ1-3; D gene unclear. Germline CDR1 and CDR2: DFQATT and SNEGSKA (reference sequence). This CDR3 contains 15 residues. V lost 0 bases and J 2 bases, leaving 11 bases between the germline ends. In nucleotides, the CDR3 is TGCAGTGCTAGAGATGGCATGTCAGCTGGAAACACCATATATTTT. Encoded protein: CSARDGMSAGNTIYF.